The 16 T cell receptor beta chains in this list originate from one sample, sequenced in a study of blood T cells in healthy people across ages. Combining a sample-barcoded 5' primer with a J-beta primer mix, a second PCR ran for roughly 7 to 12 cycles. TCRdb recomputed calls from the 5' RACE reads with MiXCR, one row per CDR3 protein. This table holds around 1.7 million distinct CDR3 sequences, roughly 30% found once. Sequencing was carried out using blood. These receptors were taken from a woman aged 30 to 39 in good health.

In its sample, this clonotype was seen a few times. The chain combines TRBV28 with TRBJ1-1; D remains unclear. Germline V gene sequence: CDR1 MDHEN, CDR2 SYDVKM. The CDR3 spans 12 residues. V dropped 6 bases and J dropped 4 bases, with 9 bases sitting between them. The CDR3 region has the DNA TGTGCCAGCAGCCCGCGCCTCACTGAAGCTTTCTTT. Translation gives CASSPRLTEAFF.

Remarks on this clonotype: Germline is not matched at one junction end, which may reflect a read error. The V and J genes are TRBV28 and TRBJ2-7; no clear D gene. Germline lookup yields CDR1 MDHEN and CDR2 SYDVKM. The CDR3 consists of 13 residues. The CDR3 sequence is CTSRGRKLYEQYF. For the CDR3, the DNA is TGTACCAGCAGAGGACGGAAGCTCTACGAGCAGTACTTC.

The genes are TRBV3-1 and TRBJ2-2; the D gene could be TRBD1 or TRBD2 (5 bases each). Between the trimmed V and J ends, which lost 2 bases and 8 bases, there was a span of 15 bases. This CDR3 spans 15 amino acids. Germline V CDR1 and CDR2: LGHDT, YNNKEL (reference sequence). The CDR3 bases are TGTGCCAGCAGCCAAACCAGGGACCCGGGGGGGGAGCTGTTTTTT. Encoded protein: CASSQTRDPGGELFF.

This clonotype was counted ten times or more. The CDR3 DNA is TGCGCCAGCAGCCAGGGGAACAACTATGGCTACACCTTC. It specifies CASSQGNNYGYTF. The rearrangement joins TRBV5-1 to TRBJ1-2; TRBD1 is a possible D gene (6 bases). The CDR3 totals 13 residues. Trimming cost V 4 bases and J 2 bases, with 9 bases left between them. The germline CDR1 and CDR2 sequences are SGHRS and YFSETQ.

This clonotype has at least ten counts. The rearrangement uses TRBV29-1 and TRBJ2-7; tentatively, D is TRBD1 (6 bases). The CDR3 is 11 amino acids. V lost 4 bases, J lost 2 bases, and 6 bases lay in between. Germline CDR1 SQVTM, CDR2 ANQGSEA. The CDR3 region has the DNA TGCAGCGTTGGACAGGCCTACGAGCAGTACTTC. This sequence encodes CSVGQAYEQYF.

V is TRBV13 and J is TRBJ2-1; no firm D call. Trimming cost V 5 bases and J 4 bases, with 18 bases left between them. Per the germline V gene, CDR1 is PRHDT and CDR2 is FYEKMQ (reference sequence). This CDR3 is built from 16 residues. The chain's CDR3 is CASSGSLGVGYNEQFF. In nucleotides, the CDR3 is TGTGCCAGCAGCGGAAGCCTGGGCGTGGGGTACAATGAGCAGTTCTTC. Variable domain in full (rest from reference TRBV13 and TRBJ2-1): AAGVIQSPRHLIKEKRETATLKCYPIPRHDTVYWYQQGPGQDPQFLISFYEKMQSDKGSIPDRFSAQQFSDYHSELNMSSLELGDSALYFCASSGSLGVGYNEQFFGPGTRLTVL.

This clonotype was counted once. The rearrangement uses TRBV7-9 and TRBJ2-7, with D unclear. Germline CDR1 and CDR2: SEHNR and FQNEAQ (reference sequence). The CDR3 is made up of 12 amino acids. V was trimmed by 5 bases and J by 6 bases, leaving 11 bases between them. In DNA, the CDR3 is TGTGCCAGCAGCGTCCGAACGAGCGAGCAGTACTTC. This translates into CASSVRTSEQYF. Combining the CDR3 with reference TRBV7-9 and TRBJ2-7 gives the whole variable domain DTGVSQNPRHKITKRGQNVTFRCDPISEHNRLYWYRQTLGQGPEFLTYFQNEAQLEKSRLLSDRFSAERPKGSFSTLEIQRTEQGDSAMYLCASSVRTSEQYFGPGTRLTVT.

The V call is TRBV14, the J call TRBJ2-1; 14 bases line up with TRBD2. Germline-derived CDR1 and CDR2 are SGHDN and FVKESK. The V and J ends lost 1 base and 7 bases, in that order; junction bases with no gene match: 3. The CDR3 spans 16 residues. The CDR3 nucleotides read TGTGCCAGCAGCCAAGCTGGGACTAGCGGGAGTAATGAGCAGTTCTTC. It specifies CASSQAGTSGSNEQFF.

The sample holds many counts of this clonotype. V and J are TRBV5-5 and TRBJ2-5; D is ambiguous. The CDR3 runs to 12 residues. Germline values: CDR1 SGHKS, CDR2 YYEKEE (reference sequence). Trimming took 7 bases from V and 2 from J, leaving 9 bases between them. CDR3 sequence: CASAAQQETQYF. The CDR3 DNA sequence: TGTGCCAGCGCGGCCCAGCAAGAGACCCAGTACTTC. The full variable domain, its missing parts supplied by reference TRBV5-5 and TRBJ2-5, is DAGVTQSPTHLIKTRGQQVTLRCSPISGHKSVSWYQQVLGQGPQFIFQYYEKEERGRGNFPDRFSARQFPNYSSELNVNALLLGDSALYLCASAAQQETQYFGPGTRLLVL.

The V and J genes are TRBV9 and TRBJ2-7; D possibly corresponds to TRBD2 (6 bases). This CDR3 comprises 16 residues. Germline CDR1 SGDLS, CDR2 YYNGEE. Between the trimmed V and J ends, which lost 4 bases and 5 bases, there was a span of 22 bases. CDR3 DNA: TGTGCCAGCAGCTTCTTTGGCGGGGCCACTCTGAACGAGCAGTACTTC. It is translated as CASSFFGGATLNEQYF.

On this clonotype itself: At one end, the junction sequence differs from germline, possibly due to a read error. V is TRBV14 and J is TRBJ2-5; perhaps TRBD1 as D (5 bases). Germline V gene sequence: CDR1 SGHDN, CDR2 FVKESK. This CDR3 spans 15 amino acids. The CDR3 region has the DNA TGTGCCAGCAGCCGTAACAGCAGGGTCGGCGAGACCCGGTACTTC. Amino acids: CASSRNSRVGETRYF.

The CDR3 DNA follows: TGTGCCAGCCGGGTTGTGGGCGGCGAGCAGTACTTC. It specifies CASRVVGGEQYF. This chain links TRBV6-6 with TRBJ2-5; D is uncertain. The end of the DNA aligns better with TRBJ2-7, so the J call may be wrong. CDR1 MNHNY and CDR2 SVGAGI come from the germline V gene (reference sequence). The CDR3 covers 12 residues.

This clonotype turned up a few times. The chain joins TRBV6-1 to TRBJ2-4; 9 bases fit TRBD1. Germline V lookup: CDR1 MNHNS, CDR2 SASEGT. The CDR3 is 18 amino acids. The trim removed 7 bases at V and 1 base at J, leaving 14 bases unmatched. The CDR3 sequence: CASMRTGAQSLAKNIQYF. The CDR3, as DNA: TGTGCCAGCATGAGGACAGGGGCGCAGAGTTTGGCCAAAAACATTCAGTACTTC.

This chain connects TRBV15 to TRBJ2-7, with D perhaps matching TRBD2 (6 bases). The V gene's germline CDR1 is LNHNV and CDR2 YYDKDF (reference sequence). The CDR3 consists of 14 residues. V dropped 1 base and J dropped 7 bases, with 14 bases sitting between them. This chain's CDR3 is CATSRGGTQREQYF. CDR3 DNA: TGTGCCACCAGCAGAGGCGGGACCCAACGGGAGCAGTACTTC.

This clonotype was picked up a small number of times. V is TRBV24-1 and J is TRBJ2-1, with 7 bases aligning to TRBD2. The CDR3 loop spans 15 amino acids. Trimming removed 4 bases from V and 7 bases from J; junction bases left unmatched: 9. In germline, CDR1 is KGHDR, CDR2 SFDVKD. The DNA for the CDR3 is TGTGCCACCAGTGACCCTGGGACTATGGGAAATGAGCAGTTCTTC. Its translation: CATSDPGTMGNEQFF.

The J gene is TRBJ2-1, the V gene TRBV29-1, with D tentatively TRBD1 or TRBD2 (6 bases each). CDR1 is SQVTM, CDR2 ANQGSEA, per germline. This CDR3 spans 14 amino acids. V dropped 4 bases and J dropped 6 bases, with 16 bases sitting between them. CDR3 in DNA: TGCAGCGTTGTTTGGGGGGCCGGGGGCAATGAGCAGTTCTTC. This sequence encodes CSVVWGAGGNEQFF.